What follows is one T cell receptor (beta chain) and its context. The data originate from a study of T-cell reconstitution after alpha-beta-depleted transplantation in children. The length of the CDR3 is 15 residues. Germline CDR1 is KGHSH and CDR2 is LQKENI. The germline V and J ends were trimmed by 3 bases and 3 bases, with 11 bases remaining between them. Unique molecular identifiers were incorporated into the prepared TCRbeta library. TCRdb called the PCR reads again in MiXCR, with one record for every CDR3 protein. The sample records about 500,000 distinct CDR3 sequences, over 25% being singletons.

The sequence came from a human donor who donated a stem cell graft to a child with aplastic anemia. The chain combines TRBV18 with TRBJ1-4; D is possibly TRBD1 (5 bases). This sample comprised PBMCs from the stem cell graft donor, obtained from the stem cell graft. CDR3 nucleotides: TGTGCCAGCTCACCCGGGACCTTGGCTAATGAAAAACTGTTTTTT. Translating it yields CASSPGTLANEKLFF. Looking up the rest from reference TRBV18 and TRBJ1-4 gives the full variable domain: NAGVMQNPRHLVRRRGQEARLRCSPMKGHSHVYWYRQLPEEGLKFMVYLQKENIIDESGMPKERFSAEFPKEGPSILRIQQVVRGDSAAYFCASSPGTLANEKLFFGSGTQLSVL.